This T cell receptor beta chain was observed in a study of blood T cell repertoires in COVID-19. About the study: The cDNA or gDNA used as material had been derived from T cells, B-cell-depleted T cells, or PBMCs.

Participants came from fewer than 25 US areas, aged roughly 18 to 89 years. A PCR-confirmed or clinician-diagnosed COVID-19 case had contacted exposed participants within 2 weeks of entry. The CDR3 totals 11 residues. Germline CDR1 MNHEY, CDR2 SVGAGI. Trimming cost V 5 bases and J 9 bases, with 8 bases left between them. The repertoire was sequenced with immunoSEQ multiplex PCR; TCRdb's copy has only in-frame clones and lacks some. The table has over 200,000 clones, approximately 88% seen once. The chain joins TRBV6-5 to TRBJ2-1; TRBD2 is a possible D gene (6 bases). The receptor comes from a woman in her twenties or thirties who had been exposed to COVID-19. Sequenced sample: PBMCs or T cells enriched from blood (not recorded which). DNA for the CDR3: TGTGCCAGCAGTCGGGGGAGTGAGCAGTTCTTC. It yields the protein CASSRGSEQFF.